This T cell receptor (beta chain) was sequenced during a study of T cells in localized non-small cell lung cancer (dated by TCRdb to between 2020 and 2021). Regarding the study in general: Comparing tumors with uninvolved tumor-adjacent lungs, the study looked at the T cell repertoires of 220 or so patients with early-stage NSCLC. The cohort comprised 200 to 300 treatment-naïve NSCLC patients with resected, localized lung tumors. Of the NSCLC patients, approximately 130 were male and 85 to 110 were female, and the mean age was about 69 years.

General conclusions and limits of the study: Because multi-region sequencing of the tumors was not done, intratumor heterogeneity could not be ruled out. Higher T cell density in blood was associated with longer overall survival, whereas higher clonality in adjacent lung was associated with shorter survival. Because the study design was exploratory, TCR variables were selected using unadjusted p-values without false-discovery rate correction. Of the top 100 tumor clones, a median of roughly 57 were detected in paired uninvolved adjacent lung; around 30 were also among that lung's top 100. The highest T cell clonality was observed in uninvolved tumor-adjacent lung, where clonality exceeded that of tumor, suggesting that antigenic responses were more focused in uninvolved tumor-adjacent lung.

Regarding this clone: Its antigen is not yet known. No per-base quality is available; no much larger clone lies one base away.

The CDR3, cysteine through phenylalanine, is 12 amino acids long. The DNA shown is the 36-base CDR3, in frame from base 1. Trimming removed 2 bases from V and 5 bases from J, leaving 6 bases between the germline ends. CDR1 and CDR2 (SGHTA, FQGNSA) derive from the germline V gene. At diagnosis, tumor, uninvolved tumor-adjacent lung and peripheral blood were collected and then preserved as a mix of FFPE and fresh-frozen material. For TCR repertoire profiling, blood samples were analyzed as peripheral blood mononuclear cells. TCR beta CDR3 regions were sequenced from DNA using the immunoSEQ Assay. In the original analysis: T cell density was computed as TCR beta template counts normalized to usable DNA estimated by amplifying housekeeping genes. Richness was estimated using the preseqR package, with extrapolation to 400,000 templates for PBMC samples and to 120,000 templates for tissue samples. Clonality was defined by subtracting Pielou's evenness from one. Tissue-enriched TCRs were identified through differential abundance testing performed on productive amino-acid clonotypes, with a minimum total count of 5 and an alpha of 0.1. The Jaccard Index and the Morisita Overlap Index were used to measure repertoire overlap between compartments. GLIPH clustered TCR beta CDR3s with public tetramer-defined viral CDR3s; viral motifs required at least three viral sequences plus V-gene enrichment. This immuneACCESS table, as held by TCRdb, lists in-frame sequences with V and J called but not all clones. Of the missing ones, under half trace to an unresolved V gene in checked studies; the others have no known cause. V and J calls and clone size come straight from that table; D and trimming were deduced from the DNA. Within this sample are about 74,000 clones, with about four fifths of them counted one time only. The top ten clones comprise 1% to 1.5% of the sample.

This sequence was found in an older female donor with stage I lung adenocarcinoma. The sequence is built from TRBV7-2 and TRBJ1-1; the D gene identity is not certain. The sequenced sample was peripheral blood, obtained before any cancer treatment. DNA sequence: TGTGCCAGCAGCTTATCTAGGACTGAAGCTTTCTTT. Its amino acids are CASSLSRTEAFF.